Listed below are T cell receptor beta chains from one sample, sequenced in a study of blood T cells in healthy people across ages. One entry per CDR3 protein, called by TCRdb with MiXCR from the 5' RACE reads. The sample includes roughly 1,800,000 distinct CDR3 sequences, 49% seen only once; the top ten take about 2.1%. The sequencing input was blood. The receptors were gathered from a woman aged 40 to 50 in good health. CDR3s include the opening cysteine and the closing phenylalanine or tryptophan. A D gene is named only where the DNA matches it firmly. For some rows the clone size is stated as once, few or many, or as a class when expanded; others skip it.

>TRBJ2-5|TRBV20-1|NA|TRBD2
CSARDGNTGTSGTQYF
TGCAGTGCTAGAGATGGTAATACCGGGACTAGTGGGACCCAGTACTTC
>TRBJ2-3|TRBV27|NA|TRBD1
CASSSRDRAPTDTQYF
TGTGCCAGCAGTTCGCGGGACAGGGCACCCACAGATACGCAGTATTTT
>TRBJ2-7|TRBV10-3|NA|NA
CATSSARSEQYF
TGTGCCACCAGTTCCGCGAGGTCCGAGCAGTACTTC
>TRBJ2-7|TRBV28|NA|NA
CASSSGYPYEQYF
TGTGCCAGCAGTTCTGGGTATCCCTACGAGCAGTACTTC
>TRBJ1-2|TRBV5-1|NA|TRBD1
CASRFSPGTENYGYTF
TGCGCCAGCAGATTTTCCCCCGGGACAGAGAACTATGGCTACACCTTC
>TRBJ2-6|TRBV4-2|few|NA
CASSRDPLSGANVLTF
TGTGCCAGCAGCCGGGACCCCCTCTCTGGGGCCAACGTCCTGACTTTC
>TRBJ2-5|TRBV7-8|NA|NA
CATGSVRETQYF
TGTGCCACTGGATCGGTCAGGGAGACCCAGTACTTC
>TRBJ1-2|TRBV4-1|NA|NA
CASSQTPSGYGYTF
TGCGCCAGCAGCCAGACACCCAGTGGATATGGCTACACCTTC
>TRBJ2-3|TRBV20-1|NA|TRBD2
CSARGTSGAGGQYF
TGCAGTGCTAGAGGGACTAGCGGGGCGGGTGGGCAGTATTTT
>TRBJ1-5|TRBV28|NA|TRBD1
CASTSGQGAHQPQHF
TGTGCCAGCACCTCCGGACAGGGAGCGCATCAGCCCCAGCATTTT
>TRBJ1-2|TRBV13|few|TRBD1
CASSRDRRAYGYTF
TGTGCCAGCAGTCGGGACAGGCGAGCCTATGGCTACACCTTC
>TRBJ2-7|TRBV20-1|NA|TRBD1
CSAGTGPWEQYF
TGCAGTGCTGGGACAGGGCCCTGGGAGCAGTACTTC